This is a list of T cell receptor beta chains from one sample in a study of beta chain features in type 1 diabetes. Sequencing used immunoSEQ multiplex PCR; TCRdb keeps in-frame clones, though not all of them. The table lists approximately 150,000 clones, roughly 60% of them singletons. Sequences were obtained from naive CD4+ T cells from blood. The receptors here all came from a man aged 30-40 years with type 1 diabetes. The CDR3 runs from the conserved cysteine through the conserved F or W.

j_gene | v_gene | CDR3aa
TRBJ2-7 | TRBV7-2 | CASSFRENHEQYF
TRBJ2-3 | TRBV7-9 | CASSLEGTDTQYF
TRBJ1-2 | TRBV29-1 | CSVEDLGTDYGYTF
TRBJ2-3 | TRBV7-9 | CASSARGAGTDTQYF
TRBJ2-1 | TRBV14 | CASSSSWGRTEQFF
TRBJ2-7 | TRBV7-2 | CASSLGPAESYEQYF
TRBJ2-1 | TRBV25-1 | CASSEDRESYNEQFF
TRBJ2-7 | TRBV29-1 | CSVENRGRREQYF
TRBJ1-1 | TRBV6-5 | CASSYSGTGETEAFF
TRBJ2-7 | TRBV29-1 | CSVGGTGSYEQYF
TRBJ2-5 | TRBV7-8 | CASSFGLGETQYF
TRBJ2-1 | TRBV4-3 | CASSQQRPGDEQFF
TRBJ1-1 | TRBV30 | CAWRGGTAEAFF
TRBJ2-5 | TRBV30 | CAWSRYPGTQYF
TRBJ2-5 | TRBV7-2 | CASSPYSAGNQETQYF
TRBJ2-7 | TRBV28 | CASSPPGQGSYEQYF
TRBJ2-3 | TRBV9 | CASSGAPQGGGTDTQYF
TRBJ2-5 | TRBV10-3 | CAIKSQEPRGQYF
TRBJ1-1 | TRBV5-6 | CASSPGGGNTEAFF
TRBJ2-7 | TRBV11-2 | CASSSHYEQYF
TRBJ2-7 | TRBV30 | CACPASGDFYEQYF
TRBJ2-1 | TRBV29-1 | CSVMGKPYNEQFF
TRBJ2-3 | TRBV30 | CAWVSGTHTDTQYF
TRBJ2-1 | TRBV15 | CATSRDVSREQFF
TRBJ2-1 | TRBV13 | CASSSPIWTDDYNEQFF
TRBJ2-3 | TRBV9 | CASSVVGQGINRDTQYF
TRBJ2-3 | TRBV12-5 | CASVRDSSTDTQYF
TRBJ1-6 | TRBV15 | CATSLGDSPLHF
TRBJ2-5 | TRBV7-2 | CASSLAGNSVTQYF
TRBJ2-1 | TRBV4-3 | CASSQDRGQEGYNEQFF
TRBJ2-3 | TRBV7-9 | CASSSDRGLTDTQYF
TRBJ2-3 | TRBV5-1 | CASSLQGWADTQYF
TRBJ2-2 | TRBV4-3 | CASNDLGLSNTGELFF
TRBJ2-3 | TRBV14 | CASNGLAGGYTDTQYF
TRBJ2-7 | TRBV4-3 | CASSQDSLPYEQYF
TRBJ2-1 | TRBV11-2 | CASSFRQTGNEQFF
TRBJ2-7 | TRBV5-1 | CASSLPTGTTYEQYF
TRBJ1-1 | TRBV2 | CASSEAVNTEAFF
TRBJ1-1 | TRBV29-1 | CSVDGSNTEAFF
TRBJ2-6 | TRBV27 | CASSLYESSGVYSGANVLTF
TRBJ2-3 | TRBV30 | CAWSGPSRDTQYF
TRBJ2-3 | TRBV15 | CATSRLRSIAGGTDTQYF
TRBJ2-7 | TRBV12-5 | CASTQGGAPYEQYF